There are a few counts of the clone carrying this T cell receptor (beta chain). Its antigen is unknown. The entry originates in a study of shared clonotypes between healthy human individuals. Across the whole study: Aged 18 to 49, the donors were a couple of women and three men. Study-level results: Larger richness was generally estimated for naive than memory subsets.

The protocol was immunoSEQ multiplex PCR, while the TCRdb copy is restricted to in-frame clones and leaves out a portion. Of around 200,000 clones listed, approximately 60% are singletons. The sample was memory CD4+ T cells sorted from blood. Subset noted: CD45RA-negative fraction. This TCR derives from a man between 25 and 39 years old in good health.

The CDR3 DNA reads as TGCGCCAGCAGCTTGAAGCAGGCATGGACGCAGTATTTT. It specifies CASSLKQAWTQYF. The chain links TRBV5-1 to TRBJ2-3; D remains unclear. V was shortened by 1 base and J by 9 bases, with 12 bases between the two germline ends. Per germline, CDR1 SGHRS and CDR2 YFSETQ. This CDR3 is 13 amino acids long.